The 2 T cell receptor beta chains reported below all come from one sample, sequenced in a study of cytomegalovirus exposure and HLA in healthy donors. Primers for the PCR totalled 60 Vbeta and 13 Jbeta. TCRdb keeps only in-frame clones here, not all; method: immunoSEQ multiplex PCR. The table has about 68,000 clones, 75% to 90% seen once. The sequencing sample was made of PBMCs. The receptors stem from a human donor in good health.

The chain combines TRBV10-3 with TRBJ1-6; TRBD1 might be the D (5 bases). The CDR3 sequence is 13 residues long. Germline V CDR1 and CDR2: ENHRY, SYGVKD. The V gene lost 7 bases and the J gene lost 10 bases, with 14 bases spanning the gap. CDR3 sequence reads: CAITSGRESPLHF. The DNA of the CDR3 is TGTGCCATCACCTCAGGGAGGGAATCACCCCTCCACTTT.

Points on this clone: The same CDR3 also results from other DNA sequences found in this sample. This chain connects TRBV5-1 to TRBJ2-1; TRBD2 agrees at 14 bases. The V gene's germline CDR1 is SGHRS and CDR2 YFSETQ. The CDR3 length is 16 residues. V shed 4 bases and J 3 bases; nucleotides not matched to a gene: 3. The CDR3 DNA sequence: TGCGCCAGCAGCCTAGGACTAGCGGGGGGCTACAATGAGCAGTTCTTC. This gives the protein CASSLGLAGGYNEQFF.